This is a list of T cell receptor beta chains from one sample in a study of T-cell memory formation after mild COVID-19. In TCRdb, the 5' RACE reads were re-called with MiXCR into one record per CDR3 protein. The data show 300,000 to 400,000 distinct CDR3 sequences, over 10% seen once. Sequencing was done on a sample of PBMCs or a T cell subset sorted from them (not recorded which). These receptor sequences come from a man aged 18 to 29 who had mild COVID-19 (a few samples of this study predate the infection). Cell type and time point are not known. The conserved cysteine and the conserved F or W are not part of the CDR3 here. The D gene is left open where the match is weak. Size tells how often a clone was seen (once, few, many) or the class of an expanded clone, and some rows leave it out.

CDR3aa: ASSDPAGASYEQY; j_gene: TRBJ2-7; v_gene: TRBV2; d_gene: TRBD2; abundance: few
CDR3aa: ASSLIRATNTQY; j_gene: TRBJ2-3; v_gene: TRBV27; d_gene: NA; abundance: few
CDR3aa: ASSVLSGQANSPLH; j_gene: TRBJ1-6; v_gene: TRBV9; d_gene: NA; abundance: few
CDR3aa: ASRQESGNTEAF; j_gene: TRBJ1-1; v_gene: TRBV2; d_gene: NA; abundance: few
CDR3aa: ASSPGTGNEQF; j_gene: TRBJ2-1; v_gene: TRBV7-2; d_gene: TRBD1; abundance: few
CDR3aa: ASSITGLSGANVLT; j_gene: TRBJ2-6; v_gene: TRBV2; d_gene: NA; abundance: NA
CDR3aa: ASSTGTPSYEQY; j_gene: TRBJ2-7; v_gene: TRBV5-1; d_gene: NA; abundance: few
CDR3aa: ASSFPSSYNEQF; j_gene: TRBJ2-1; v_gene: TRBV5-1; d_gene: NA; abundance: many
CDR3aa: ASSPRAGGNTGELF; j_gene: TRBJ2-2; v_gene: TRBV27; d_gene: TRBD1; abundance: NA
CDR3aa: ASSQDGAGADTQY; j_gene: TRBJ2-3; v_gene: TRBV3-1; d_gene: TRBD2; abundance: few
CDR3aa: ASSSAGDSYEQY; j_gene: TRBJ2-7; v_gene: TRBV27; d_gene: TRBD2; abundance: few
CDR3aa: ASSPGTATYEQY; j_gene: TRBJ2-7; v_gene: TRBV5-6; d_gene: TRBD1; abundance: many
CDR3aa: ASSQERSDGRTKT; j_gene: TRBJ1-2; v_gene: TRBV3-1; d_gene: NA; abundance: few
CDR3aa: AITRHLGTDTQY; j_gene: TRBJ2-3; v_gene: TRBV10-3; d_gene: NA; abundance: NA
CDR3aa: AITPDRVDEQY; j_gene: TRBJ2-7; v_gene: TRBV10-3; d_gene: TRBD1; abundance: NA
CDR3aa: ASRTGTSGNTIY; j_gene: TRBJ1-3; v_gene: TRBV28; d_gene: NA; abundance: NA
CDR3aa: ASSSASSGGAQNIQY; j_gene: TRBJ2-4; v_gene: TRBV12-3/TRBV12-4; d_gene: TRBD2; abundance: NA
CDR3aa: ASSPTRVGTEAF; j_gene: TRBJ1-1; v_gene: TRBV4-1; d_gene: NA; abundance: NA
CDR3aa: ASSLAGGPYEQY; j_gene: TRBJ2-7; v_gene: TRBV7-2; d_gene: NA; abundance: many
CDR3aa: AWSKARGNIQY; j_gene: TRBJ2-4; v_gene: TRBV30; d_gene: NA; abundance: NA
CDR3aa: ASREDSSGANVLT; j_gene: TRBJ2-6; v_gene: TRBV2; d_gene: NA; abundance: few
CDR3aa: ASSPPASGGTTGEQF; j_gene: TRBJ2-1; v_gene: TRBV18; d_gene: TRBD2; abundance: few
CDR3aa: ASISQGGYT; j_gene: TRBJ1-2; v_gene: TRBV6-5; d_gene: NA; abundance: NA
CDR3aa: ASSLGSYGGYT; j_gene: TRBJ1-2; v_gene: TRBV12-3/TRBV12-4; d_gene: NA; abundance: NA
CDR3aa: ASSPRGDGAFSGNTIY; j_gene: TRBJ1-3; v_gene: TRBV5-1; d_gene: NA; abundance: few
CDR3aa: ASLGPGQAGEQY; j_gene: TRBJ2-7; v_gene: TRBV3-1; d_gene: TRBD1; abundance: once
CDR3aa: ASSQPPGLALEETQY; j_gene: TRBJ2-5; v_gene: TRBV4-1; d_gene: TRBD2; abundance: NA
CDR3aa: ASSYSGTGQEQF; j_gene: TRBJ2-1; v_gene: TRBV6-5; d_gene: TRBD1; abundance: NA
CDR3aa: ASSQDGPTLNTEAF; j_gene: TRBJ1-1; v_gene: TRBV4-1; d_gene: NA; abundance: many
CDR3aa: ASSPRARETQY; j_gene: TRBJ2-5; v_gene: TRBV4-1; d_gene: NA; abundance: many
CDR3aa: ASSFFRANSPLH; j_gene: TRBJ1-6; v_gene: TRBV7-2; d_gene: NA; abundance: NA
CDR3aa: ASTSGLRGYT; j_gene: TRBJ1-2; v_gene: TRBV6-5; d_gene: NA; abundance: NA
CDR3aa: ASSLVAGEDYEQY; j_gene: TRBJ2-7; v_gene: TRBV7-6; d_gene: NA; abundance: NA
CDR3aa: SVEDLLRYGTYGYT; j_gene: TRBJ1-2; v_gene: TRBV29-1; d_gene: NA; abundance: NA
CDR3aa: ASSLQGIGNQPQH; j_gene: TRBJ1-5; v_gene: TRBV11-2; d_gene: NA; abundance: few
CDR3aa: ASSLGHYNEQF; j_gene: TRBJ2-1; v_gene: TRBV7-3; d_gene: NA; abundance: NA
CDR3aa: ASSVETGVGANVLT; j_gene: TRBJ2-6; v_gene: TRBV9; d_gene: NA; abundance: NA
CDR3aa: ASSQTDRGRQPQH; j_gene: TRBJ1-5; v_gene: TRBV4-1; d_gene: TRBD1; abundance: few
CDR3aa: SARKGGQETQY; j_gene: TRBJ2-5; v_gene: TRBV20-1; d_gene: NA; abundance: few
CDR3aa: ASSDSLAKNIQY; j_gene: TRBJ2-4; v_gene: TRBV2; d_gene: NA; abundance: few
CDR3aa: ASIDQRLLGNSPLH; j_gene: TRBJ1-6; v_gene: TRBV6-6; d_gene: NA; abundance: few
CDR3aa: SVADRGSNTGELF; j_gene: TRBJ2-2; v_gene: TRBV29-1; d_gene: TRBD1; abundance: NA
CDR3aa: ASSLWTSGGDEQF; j_gene: TRBJ2-1; v_gene: TRBV7-6; d_gene: TRBD2; abundance: many
CDR3aa: ASSLAVGAGANVLT; j_gene: TRBJ2-6; v_gene: TRBV7-8; d_gene: NA; abundance: NA
CDR3aa: ASSQDWAPSSTTDTQY; j_gene: TRBJ2-3; v_gene: TRBV4-1; d_gene: NA; abundance: NA
CDR3aa: ASSLWSQPQH; j_gene: TRBJ1-5; v_gene: TRBV12-3/TRBV12-4; d_gene: NA; abundance: NA
CDR3aa: SARDPSGGVTDTQY; j_gene: TRBJ2-3; v_gene: TRBV20-1; d_gene: TRBD2; abundance: few
CDR3aa: ASSPKGAGELF; j_gene: TRBJ2-2; v_gene: TRBV12-3/TRBV12-4; d_gene: NA; abundance: NA